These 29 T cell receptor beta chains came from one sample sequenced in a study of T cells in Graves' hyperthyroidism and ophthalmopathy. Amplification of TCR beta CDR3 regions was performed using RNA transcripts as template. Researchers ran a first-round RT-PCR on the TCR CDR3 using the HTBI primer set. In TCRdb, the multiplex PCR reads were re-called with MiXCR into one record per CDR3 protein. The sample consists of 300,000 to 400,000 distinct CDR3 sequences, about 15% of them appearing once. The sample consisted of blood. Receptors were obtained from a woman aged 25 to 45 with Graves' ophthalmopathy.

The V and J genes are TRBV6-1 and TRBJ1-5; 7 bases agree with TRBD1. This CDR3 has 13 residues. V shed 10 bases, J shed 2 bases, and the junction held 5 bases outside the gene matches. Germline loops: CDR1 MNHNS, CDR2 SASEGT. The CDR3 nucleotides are TGTGCCATACAGGGGTCGGGCAATCAGCCCCAGCATTTT. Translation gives CAIQGSGNQPQHF.

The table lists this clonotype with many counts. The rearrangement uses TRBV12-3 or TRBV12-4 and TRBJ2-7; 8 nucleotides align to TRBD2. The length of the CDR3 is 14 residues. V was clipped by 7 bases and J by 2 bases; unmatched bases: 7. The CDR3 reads CASMGRRGAYEQYF. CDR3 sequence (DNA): TGTGCCAGCATGGGTCGGCGGGGGGCCTACGAGCAGTACTTC.

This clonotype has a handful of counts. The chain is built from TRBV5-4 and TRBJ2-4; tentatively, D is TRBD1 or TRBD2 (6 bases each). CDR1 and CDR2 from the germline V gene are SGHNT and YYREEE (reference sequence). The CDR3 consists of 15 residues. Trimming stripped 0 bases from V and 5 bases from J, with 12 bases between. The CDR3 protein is CASSLGRGLENIQYF. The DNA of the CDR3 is TGTGCCAGCAGCTTGGGACGGGGGCTTGAAAACATTCAGTACTTC.

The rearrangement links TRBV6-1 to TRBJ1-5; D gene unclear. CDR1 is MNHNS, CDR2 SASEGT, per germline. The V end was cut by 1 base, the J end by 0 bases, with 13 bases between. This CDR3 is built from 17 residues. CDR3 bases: TGTGCCAGCAGTGAAGACGGCCGTCCATATAGCAATCAGCCCCAGCATTTT. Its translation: CASSEDGRPYSNQPQHF.

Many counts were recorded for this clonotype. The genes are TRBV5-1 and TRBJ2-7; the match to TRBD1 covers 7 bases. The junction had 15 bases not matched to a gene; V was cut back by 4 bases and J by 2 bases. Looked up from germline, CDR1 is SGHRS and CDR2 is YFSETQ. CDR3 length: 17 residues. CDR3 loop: CASSRFHSGQVPYEQYF. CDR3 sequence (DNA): TGCGCCAGCAGCCGATTCCATTCCGGACAGGTCCCCTACGAGCAGTACTTC.

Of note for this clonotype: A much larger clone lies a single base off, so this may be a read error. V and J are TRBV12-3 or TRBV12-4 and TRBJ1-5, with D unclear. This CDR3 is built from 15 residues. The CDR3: CASSWSAQVNQSQHF. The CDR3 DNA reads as TGTGCCAGCAGTTGGTCAGCGCAGGTCAATCAGTCCCAGCATTTT.

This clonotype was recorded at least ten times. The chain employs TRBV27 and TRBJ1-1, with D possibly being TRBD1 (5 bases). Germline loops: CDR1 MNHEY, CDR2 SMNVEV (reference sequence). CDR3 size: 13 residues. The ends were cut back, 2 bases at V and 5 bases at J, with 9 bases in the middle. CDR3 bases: TGTGCCAGCAGTTTACAGGGAACAACTGAAGCTTTCTTT. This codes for CASSLQGTTEAFF.

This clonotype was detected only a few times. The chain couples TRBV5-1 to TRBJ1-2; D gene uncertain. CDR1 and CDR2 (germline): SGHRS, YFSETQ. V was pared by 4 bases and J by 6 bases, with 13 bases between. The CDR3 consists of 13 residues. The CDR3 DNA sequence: TGCGCCAGCAGCCCGGCGGGAATCAATGGCTACACCTTC. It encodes CASSPAGINGYTF.

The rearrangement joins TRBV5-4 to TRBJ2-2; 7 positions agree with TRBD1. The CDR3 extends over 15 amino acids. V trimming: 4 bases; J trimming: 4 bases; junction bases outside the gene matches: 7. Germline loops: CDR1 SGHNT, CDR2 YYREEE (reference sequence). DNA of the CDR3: TGTGCCAGCAGCGAGGGACAGCTAATCACCGGGGAGCTGTTTTTT. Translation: CASSEGQLITGELFF.

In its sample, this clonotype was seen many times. Written as DNA, the CDR3 is TGTGCCAGCAGCTTCTCCGGGTACGAGCAGTACTTC. It is translated as CASSFSGYEQYF. This sequence joins TRBV11-2 and TRBJ2-7; D gene uncertain. CDR1 and CDR2 (germline): SGHAT, FQNNGV. This CDR3 region has 12 residues. Trimming removed 3 bases at V and 4 bases at J, with 7 bases between.

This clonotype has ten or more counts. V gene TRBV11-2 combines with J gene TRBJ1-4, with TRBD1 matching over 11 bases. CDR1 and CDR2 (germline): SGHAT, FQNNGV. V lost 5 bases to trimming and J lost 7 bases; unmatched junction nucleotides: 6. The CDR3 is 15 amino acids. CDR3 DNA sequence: TGTGCCAGCAGCAGAGGACAGGGGGCATTTGAAAAACTGTTTTTT. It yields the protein CASSRGQGAFEKLFF.

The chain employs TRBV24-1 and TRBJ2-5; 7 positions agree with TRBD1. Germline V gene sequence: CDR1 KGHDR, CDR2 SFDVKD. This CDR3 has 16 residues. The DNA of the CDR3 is TGTGCAACCGGTGATGAAACAGGGGTTGGCCAAGAGACCCAGTACTTC. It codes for CATGDETGVGQETQYF.

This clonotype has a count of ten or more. CDR3 amino acids: CASSVAGTYNEQFF. CDR3 DNA sequence: TGTGCCAGCAGCGTCGCGGGAACGTACAATGAGCAGTTCTTC. V is TRBV7-3 and J is TRBJ2-1; D perhaps matches TRBD2 (6 bases). The CDR3 runs 14 residues. Trimming removed 5 bases at V and 4 bases at J, with 12 bases between. CDR1 SGHTA and CDR2 FQGTGA come from the germline V gene.

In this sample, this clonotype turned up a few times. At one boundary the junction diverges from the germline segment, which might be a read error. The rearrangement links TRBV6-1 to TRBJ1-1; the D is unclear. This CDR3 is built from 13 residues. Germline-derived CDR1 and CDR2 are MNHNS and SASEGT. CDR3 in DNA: TGTGCCAGCAAGGTCGGGTCCCTCACTGGAGCTTTCTTT. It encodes CASKVGSLTGAFF.

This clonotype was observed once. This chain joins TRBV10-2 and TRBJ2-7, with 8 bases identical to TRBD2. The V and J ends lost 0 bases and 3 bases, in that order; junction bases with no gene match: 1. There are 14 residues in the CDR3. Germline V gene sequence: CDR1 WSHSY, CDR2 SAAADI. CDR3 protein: CASSESRGGYEQYF. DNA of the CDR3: TGCGCCAGCAGTGAGTCACGGGGGGGCTACGAGCAGTACTTC.

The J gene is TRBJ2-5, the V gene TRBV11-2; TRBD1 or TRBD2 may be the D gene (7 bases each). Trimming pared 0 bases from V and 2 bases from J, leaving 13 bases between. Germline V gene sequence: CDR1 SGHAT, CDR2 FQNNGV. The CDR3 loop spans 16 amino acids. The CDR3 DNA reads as TGTGCCAGCAGCTTAGAGGGAGGGGGCACTCAAGAGACCCAGTACTTC. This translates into CASSLEGGGTQETQYF. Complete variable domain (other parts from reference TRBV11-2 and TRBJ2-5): EAGVAQSPRYKIIEKRQSVAFWCNPISGHATLYWYQQILGQGPKLLIQFQNNGVVDDSQLPKDRFSAERLKGVDSTLKIQPAKLEDSAVYLCASSLEGGGTQETQYFGPGTRLLVL.

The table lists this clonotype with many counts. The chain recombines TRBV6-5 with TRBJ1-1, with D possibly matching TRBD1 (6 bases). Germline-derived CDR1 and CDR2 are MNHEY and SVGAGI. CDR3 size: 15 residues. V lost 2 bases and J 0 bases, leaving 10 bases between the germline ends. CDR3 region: CASSYPRDMNTEAFF. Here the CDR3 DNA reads TGTGCCAGCAGTTACCCCCGGGACATGAACACTGAAGCTTTCTTT.

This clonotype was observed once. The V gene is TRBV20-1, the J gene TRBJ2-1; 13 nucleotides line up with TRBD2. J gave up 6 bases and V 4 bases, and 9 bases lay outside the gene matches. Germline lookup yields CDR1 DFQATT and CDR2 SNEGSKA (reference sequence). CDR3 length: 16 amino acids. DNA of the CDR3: TGCAGTGCTATCAGAACGACTAGCGGGGGGTCCAATGAGCAGTTCTTC. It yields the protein CSAIRTTSGGSNEQFF.

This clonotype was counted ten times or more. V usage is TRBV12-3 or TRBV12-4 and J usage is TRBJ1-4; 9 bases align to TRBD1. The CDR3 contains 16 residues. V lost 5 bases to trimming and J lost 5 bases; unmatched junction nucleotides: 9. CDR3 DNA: TGTGCCAGCAGTCCCCGTGTGGGGACAGGGAATGAAAAACTGTTTTTT. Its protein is CASSPRVGTGNEKLFF.

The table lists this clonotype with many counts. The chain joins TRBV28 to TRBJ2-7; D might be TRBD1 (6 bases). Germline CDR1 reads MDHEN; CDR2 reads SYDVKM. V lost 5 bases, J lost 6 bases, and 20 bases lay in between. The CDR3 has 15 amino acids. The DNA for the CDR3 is TGTGCCAGCAGTGTTCCGGGCACAGGGCACCTCGAGCAGTACTTC. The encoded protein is CASSVPGTGHLEQYF.

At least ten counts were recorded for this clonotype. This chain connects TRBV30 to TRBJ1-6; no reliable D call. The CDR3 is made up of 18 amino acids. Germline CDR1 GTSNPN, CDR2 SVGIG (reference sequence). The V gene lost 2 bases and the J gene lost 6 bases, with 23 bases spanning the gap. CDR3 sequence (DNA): TGTGCCTGGAGTCCGAACGGTTGGGCAGTAGTATCTAATTCACCCCTCCACTTT. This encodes CAWSPNGWAVVSNSPLHF.

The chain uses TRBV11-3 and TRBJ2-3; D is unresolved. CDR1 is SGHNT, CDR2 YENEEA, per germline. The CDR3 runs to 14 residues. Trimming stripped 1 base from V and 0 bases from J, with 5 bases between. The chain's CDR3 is CASSLVRSTDTQYF. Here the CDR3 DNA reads TGTGCCAGCAGCTTAGTACGAAGCACAGATACGCAGTATTTT.

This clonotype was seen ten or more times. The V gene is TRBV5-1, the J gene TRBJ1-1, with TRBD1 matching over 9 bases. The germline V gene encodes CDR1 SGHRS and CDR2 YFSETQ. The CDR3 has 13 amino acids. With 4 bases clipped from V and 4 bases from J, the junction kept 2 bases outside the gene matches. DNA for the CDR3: TGCGCCAGCAGCCCGGACAGGGGCACTGAAGCTTTCTTT. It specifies CASSPDRGTEAFF.

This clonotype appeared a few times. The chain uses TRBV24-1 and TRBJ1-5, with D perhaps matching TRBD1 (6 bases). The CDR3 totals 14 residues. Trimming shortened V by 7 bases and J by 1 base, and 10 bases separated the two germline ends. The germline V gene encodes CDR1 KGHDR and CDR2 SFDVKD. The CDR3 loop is CATRGTGSNQPQHF. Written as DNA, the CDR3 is TGTGCCACCAGGGGTACAGGGAGCAATCAGCCCCAGCATTTT.

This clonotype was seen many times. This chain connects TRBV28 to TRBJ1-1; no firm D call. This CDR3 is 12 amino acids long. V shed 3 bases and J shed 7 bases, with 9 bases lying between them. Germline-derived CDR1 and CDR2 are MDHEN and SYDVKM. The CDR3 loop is CASSFLEDEAFF. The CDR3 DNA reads TGTGCCAGCAGTTTCTTAGAGGATGAAGCTTTCTTT.

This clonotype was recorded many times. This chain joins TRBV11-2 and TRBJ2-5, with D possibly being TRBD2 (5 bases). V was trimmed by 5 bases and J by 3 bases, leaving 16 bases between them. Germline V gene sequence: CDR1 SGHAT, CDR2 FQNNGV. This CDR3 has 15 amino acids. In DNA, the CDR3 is TGTGCCAGCAGCCCCTTAGCGATGATTAAAGAGACCCAGTACTTC. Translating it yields CASSPLAMIKETQYF. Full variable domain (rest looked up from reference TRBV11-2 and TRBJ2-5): EAGVAQSPRYKIIEKRQSVAFWCNPISGHATLYWYQQILGQGPKLLIQFQNNGVVDDSQLPKDRFSAERLKGVDSTLKIQPAKLEDSAVYLCASSPLAMIKETQYFGPGTRLLVL.

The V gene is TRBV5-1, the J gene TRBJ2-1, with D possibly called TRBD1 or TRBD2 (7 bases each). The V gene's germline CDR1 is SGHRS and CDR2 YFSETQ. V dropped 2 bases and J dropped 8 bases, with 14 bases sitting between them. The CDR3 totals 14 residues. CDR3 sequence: CASSFTQGGDEQFF. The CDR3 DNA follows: TGCGCCAGCAGCTTCACCCAGGGGGGGGATGAGCAGTTCTTC.

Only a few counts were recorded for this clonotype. DNA for the CDR3: TGTGCCAGCAGCTTGGGGGAGGGTTCCTATAATTCACCCCTCCACTTT. Amino acids: CASSLGEGSYNSPLHF. The V and J genes are TRBV13 and TRBJ1-6, with D tentatively TRBD1 (5 bases). This CDR3 spans 16 amino acids. Germline-derived CDR1 and CDR2 are PRHDT and FYEKMQ (reference sequence). Trimming took 3 bases from V and 1 from J, leaving 10 bases between them.

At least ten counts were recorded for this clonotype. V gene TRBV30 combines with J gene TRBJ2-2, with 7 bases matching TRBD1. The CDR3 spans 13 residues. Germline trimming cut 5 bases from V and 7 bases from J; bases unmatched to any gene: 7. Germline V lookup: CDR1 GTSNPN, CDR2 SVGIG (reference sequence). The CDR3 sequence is CAWYRGTSGELFF. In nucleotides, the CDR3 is TGTGCCTGGTACAGGGGAACGAGCGGGGAGCTGTTTTTT. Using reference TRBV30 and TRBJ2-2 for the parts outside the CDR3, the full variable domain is SQTIHQWPATLVQPVGSPLSLECTVEGTSNPNLYWYRQAAGRGLQLLFYSVGIGQISSEVPQNLSASRPQDRQFILSSKKLLLSDSGFYLCAWYRGTSGELFFGEGSRLTVL.